This T cell receptor (beta chain) was captured by sequencing in a study of monozygotic twins with cystic fibrosis. Data came from immunoSEQ multiplex PCR; TCRdb stores just in-frame clones and leaves some out. The sample has about 24,000 clones; around nine tenths are singletons. V trimming: 3 bases; J trimming: 5 bases; junction bases outside the gene matches: 5. The CDR3 length is 14 residues. The germline V gene encodes CDR1 LNHNV and CDR2 YYDKDF (reference sequence). What was sequenced was blood. The rearrangement joins TRBV15 to TRBJ2-5; 8 bases line up with TRBD1. This clonotype was sampled from a woman in her twenties or thirties with cystic fibrosis. As DNA, the CDR3 is TGTGCCACCAGCAGCACAGGGGGACGTGAGACCCAGTACTTC. Amino acids: CATSSTGGRETQYF. Combining the CDR3 with reference TRBV15 and TRBJ2-5 gives the whole variable domain DAMVIQNPRYQVTQFGKPVTLSCSQTLNHNVMYWYQQKSSQAPKLLFHYYDKDFNNEADTPDNFQSRRPNTSFCFLDIRSPGLGDTAMYLCATSSTGGRETQYFGPGTRLLVL.